This is a list of T cell receptor beta chains from one sample in a study of cytomegalovirus exposure and HLA in healthy donors. The data were produced by immunoSEQ multiplex PCR, yet TCRdb's version contains in-frame clones alone and is incomplete. The sample consists of fewer than 200,000 clones, around 68% of them appearing once. Sequenced material: PBMCs. The receptors come from a man aged 50 or older in good health and CMV-seronegative. Each CDR3 is given with its conserved first and last residue. The D gene is left open where the match is weak. Clone sizes are given selectively: once, few, many, or a class where the clone is expanded.

j_gene: TRBJ1-1; len: 15; v_gene: TRBV19; abundance: -; d_gene: -; CDR3nt: TGTGCCAGTAGTGGATTGGGTGACCGCCGGGGGGAAGCTTTCTTT; CDR3aa: CASSGLGDRRGEAFF
j_gene: TRBJ1-1; len: 14; v_gene: TRBV28; abundance: -; d_gene: TRBD1; CDR3nt: TGTGCCAGCAGTTTTGGACAGGGTATAACTGAAGCTTTCTTT; CDR3aa: CASSFGQGITEAFF
j_gene: TRBJ2-3; len: 16; v_gene: TRBV15; abundance: -; d_gene: TRBD2; CDR3nt: TGTGCCACCAGCAGCCCTAAAGCGGGGGGAACAGATACGCAGTATTTT; CDR3aa: CATSSPKAGGTDTQYF
j_gene: TRBJ2-7; len: 15; v_gene: TRBV5-6; abundance: few; d_gene: TRBD1; CDR3nt: TGTGCCAGCAGCACCCAGGGACAGGGAGGTAACGAGCAGTACTTC; CDR3aa: CASSTQGQGGNEQYF
j_gene: TRBJ1-1; len: 15; v_gene: TRBV6-5; abundance: -; d_gene: -; CDR3nt: TGTGCCAGCAGTTACTCGGGGCGGACGAACACTGAAGCTTTCTTT; CDR3aa: CASSYSGRTNTEAFF
j_gene: TRBJ1-1; len: 13; v_gene: TRBV11-2; abundance: -; d_gene: -; CDR3nt: TGTGCCAGCGCGGACTCATTGAACACTGAAGCTTTCTTT; CDR3aa: CASADSLNTEAFF
j_gene: TRBJ2-3; len: 15; v_gene: TRBV6-1; abundance: -; d_gene: -; CDR3nt: TGTGCCAGCAGTAACAGGGCACTGAGCACAGATACGCAGTATTTT; CDR3aa: CASSNRALSTDTQYF
j_gene: TRBJ1-2; len: 16; v_gene: TRBV23-1; abundance: few; d_gene: -; CDR3nt: TGCGCCAGCAGTCAACCCCGGACAGCGTTAATCTATGGCTACACCTTC; CDR3aa: CASSQPRTALIYGYTF
j_gene: TRBJ1-1; len: 15; v_gene: TRBV11-2; abundance: -; d_gene: TRBD1; CDR3nt: TGTGCCAGCAGCTTAACAGGGGGTAGGAACACTGAAGCTTTCTTT; CDR3aa: CASSLTGGRNTEAFF
j_gene: TRBJ1-1; len: 14; v_gene: TRBV14; abundance: -; d_gene: -; CDR3nt: TGTGCCAGCAGCCAAGGGGGCTTGGGCACTGAAGCTTTCTTT; CDR3aa: CASSQGGLGTEAFF
j_gene: TRBJ1-2; len: 13; v_gene: TRBV25-1; abundance: few; d_gene: -; CDR3nt: TGTGCCAGCAGTGAGTACAGGGTAAAAGGCTACACCTTC; CDR3aa: CASSEYRVKGYTF
j_gene: TRBJ1-1; len: 17; v_gene: TRBV4-1; abundance: -; d_gene: TRBD1; CDR3nt: TGCGCCAGCAGCCAAGGGTTGGGACAGACTATGAACACTGAAGCTTTCTTT; CDR3aa: CASSQGLGQTMNTEAFF
j_gene: TRBJ1-2; len: 14; v_gene: TRBV28; abundance: -; d_gene: -; CDR3nt: TGTGCCAGCAGTTTACCAGGGGCAGGCTATGGCTACACCTTC; CDR3aa: CASSLPGAGYGYTF
j_gene: TRBJ1-1; len: 15; v_gene: TRBV5-1; abundance: -; d_gene: -; CDR3nt: TGCGCCAGCAGCCCCCCCCGCACAGGCAACACTGAAGCTTTCTTT; CDR3aa: CASSPPRTGNTEAFF
j_gene: TRBJ1-6; len: 17; v_gene: TRBV4-3; abundance: -; d_gene: -; CDR3nt: TGCGCCAGCAGCCAAGATCCGGGAGGGGTCAACAATTCACCCCTCCACTTT; CDR3aa: CASSQDPGGVNNSPLHF
j_gene: TRBJ1-2; len: 15; v_gene: TRBV6-1; abundance: -; d_gene: TRBD1; CDR3nt: TGTGCCAGCAGAGAAGGACAGGCTAGTAACTATGGCTACACCTTC; CDR3aa: CASREGQASNYGYTF
j_gene: TRBJ1-5; len: 15; v_gene: TRBV6-6; abundance: -; d_gene: -; CDR3nt: TGTGCCAGCAGTTACTCGATAAAGGGGGATCAGCCCCAGCATTTT; CDR3aa: CASSYSIKGDQPQHF
j_gene: TRBJ1-1; len: 12; v_gene: TRBV5-4; abundance: -; d_gene: -; CDR3nt: TGTGCCATCGGACTTCTGGACACTGAAGCTTTCTTT; CDR3aa: CAIGLLDTEAFF
j_gene: TRBJ2-7; len: 16; v_gene: TRBV27; abundance: few; d_gene: TRBD1; CDR3nt: TGTGCCAGCAGTGAGTACCCCCGGACAGGGGACAACGAGCAGTACTTC; CDR3aa: CASSEYPRTGDNEQYF
j_gene: TRBJ1-1; len: 14; v_gene: TRBV6-6; abundance: -; d_gene: -; CDR3nt: TGTGCCAGCAGCCGACAGACAGGGAACACTGAAGCTTTCTTT; CDR3aa: CASSRQTGNTEAFF
j_gene: TRBJ1-2; len: 14; v_gene: TRBV6-1; abundance: -; d_gene: -; CDR3nt: TGTGCCAGCATCCGACAGATCTTCTACTATGGCTACACCTTC; CDR3aa: CASIRQIFYYGYTF
j_gene: TRBJ2-7; len: 15; v_gene: TRBV6-7; abundance: -; d_gene: TRBD1; CDR3nt: TGTGCCAGCAGTTCCCGGGACAGAACCTCCTACGAGCAGTACTTC; CDR3aa: CASSSRDRTSYEQYF
j_gene: TRBJ2-4; len: 13; v_gene: TRBV5-1; abundance: -; d_gene: -; CDR3nt: TGCGCCAGCAGTCTGAGAGAGGGCCCGGGGGTGTACTTC; CDR3aa: CASSLREGPGVYF
j_gene: TRBJ1-2; len: 17; v_gene: TRBV9; abundance: -; d_gene: -; CDR3nt: TGTGCCAGCAGCCCAACCCCCCAGGCAGGCCAGTCTGGTGGCTACACCTTC; CDR3aa: CASSPTPQAGQSGGYTF
j_gene: TRBJ1-2; len: 17; v_gene: TRBV5-6; abundance: -; d_gene: TRBD1; CDR3nt: TGTGCCAGCAGCCCACGACCGGACAGGCTCGTTAACTATGGCTACACCTTC; CDR3aa: CASSPRPDRLVNYGYTF
j_gene: TRBJ2-3; len: 14; v_gene: TRBV11-3; abundance: once; d_gene: TRBD1; CDR3nt: TGTGCCAGCAGCATGGACAGGGAAACAGATACGCAGTATTTT; CDR3aa: CASSMDRETDTQYF
j_gene: TRBJ2-2; len: 14; v_gene: TRBV2; abundance: -; d_gene: -; CDR3nt: TGTGCCAGCAGCCGCGAAAAACCCACCGGGGAGCTGTTTTTT; CDR3aa: CASSREKPTGELFF
j_gene: TRBJ1-4; len: 16; v_gene: TRBV4-1; abundance: once; d_gene: -; CDR3nt: TGCGCCAGCAGCCAAAGTCCGGGTGCAACTAATGAAAAACTGTTTTTT; CDR3aa: CASSQSPGATNEKLFF
j_gene: TRBJ2-5; len: 16; v_gene: TRBV5-8; abundance: few; d_gene: TRBD1; CDR3nt: TGTGCCAGCAGCCCTGGGACAGGGGGTTTACAAGAGACCCAGTACTTC; CDR3aa: CASSPGTGGLQETQYF
j_gene: TRBJ1-1; len: 15; v_gene: TRBV5-1; abundance: -; d_gene: -; CDR3nt: TGCGCCAGCAGCTTGGCGGGACAAAAGAACACTGAAGCTTTCTTT; CDR3aa: CASSLAGQKNTEAFF
j_gene: TRBJ1-1; len: 14; v_gene: TRBV6-5; abundance: few; d_gene: TRBD1; CDR3nt: TGTGCCAGCACCCGAGGGGACAGGTTAGGAGAAGCTTTCTTT; CDR3aa: CASTRGDRLGEAFF
j_gene: TRBJ2-2; len: 15; v_gene: TRBV4-2; abundance: few; d_gene: -; CDR3nt: TGTGCCAGCAGCCAAGAAGAGGGGAACACCGGGGAGCTGTTTTTT; CDR3aa: CASSQEEGNTGELFF
j_gene: TRBJ2-5; len: 17; v_gene: TRBV6-1; abundance: -; d_gene: TRBD2; CDR3nt: TGTGCCAGCAGTGAAGTGGGGTTAGCGGGGGGGTGGGAGACCCAGTACTTC; CDR3aa: CASSEVGLAGGWETQYF
j_gene: TRBJ1-2; len: 15; v_gene: TRBV5-6; abundance: -; d_gene: -; CDR3nt: TGTGCCAGCAGCTTGGACTTTAGCCGTAACTATGGCTACACCTTC; CDR3aa: CASSLDFSRNYGYTF
j_gene: TRBJ1-5; len: 16; v_gene: TRBV18; abundance: -; d_gene: TRBD1; CDR3nt: TGTGCCAGCTCACCGTTCGCCGGGACAGAAGTACAGCCCCAGCATTTT; CDR3aa: CASSPFAGTEVQPQHF
j_gene: TRBJ1-1; len: 15; v_gene: TRBV6-5; abundance: once; d_gene: TRBD1; CDR3nt: TGTGCCAGCAGGGGGGCAGGACAGGGGAACACTGAAGCTTTCTTT; CDR3aa: CASRGAGQGNTEAFF
j_gene: TRBJ2-7; len: 12; v_gene: TRBV15; abundance: -; d_gene: -; CDR3nt: TGTGCCACCAGCAGAGTTAGTTACGAGCAGTACTTC; CDR3aa: CATSRVSYEQYF
j_gene: TRBJ1-1; len: 15; v_gene: TRBV28; abundance: -; d_gene: TRBD1; CDR3nt: TGTGCCAGCAGTTTAATAGGACAGGGGATCACTGAAGCTTTCTTT; CDR3aa: CASSLIGQGITEAFF
j_gene: TRBJ2-2; len: 16; v_gene: TRBV11-2; abundance: -; d_gene: -; CDR3nt: TGTGCCAGCAGCTCCGCTTACAGGGTAACGGCCGGGGAGCTGTTTTTT; CDR3aa: CASSSAYRVTAGELFF
j_gene: TRBJ2-7; len: 15; v_gene: TRBV10-3; abundance: -; d_gene: TRBD1; CDR3nt: TGTGCCATCAGTGAGGGGCAGGGGGCGGCCTACGAGCAGTACTTC; CDR3aa: CAISEGQGAAYEQYF